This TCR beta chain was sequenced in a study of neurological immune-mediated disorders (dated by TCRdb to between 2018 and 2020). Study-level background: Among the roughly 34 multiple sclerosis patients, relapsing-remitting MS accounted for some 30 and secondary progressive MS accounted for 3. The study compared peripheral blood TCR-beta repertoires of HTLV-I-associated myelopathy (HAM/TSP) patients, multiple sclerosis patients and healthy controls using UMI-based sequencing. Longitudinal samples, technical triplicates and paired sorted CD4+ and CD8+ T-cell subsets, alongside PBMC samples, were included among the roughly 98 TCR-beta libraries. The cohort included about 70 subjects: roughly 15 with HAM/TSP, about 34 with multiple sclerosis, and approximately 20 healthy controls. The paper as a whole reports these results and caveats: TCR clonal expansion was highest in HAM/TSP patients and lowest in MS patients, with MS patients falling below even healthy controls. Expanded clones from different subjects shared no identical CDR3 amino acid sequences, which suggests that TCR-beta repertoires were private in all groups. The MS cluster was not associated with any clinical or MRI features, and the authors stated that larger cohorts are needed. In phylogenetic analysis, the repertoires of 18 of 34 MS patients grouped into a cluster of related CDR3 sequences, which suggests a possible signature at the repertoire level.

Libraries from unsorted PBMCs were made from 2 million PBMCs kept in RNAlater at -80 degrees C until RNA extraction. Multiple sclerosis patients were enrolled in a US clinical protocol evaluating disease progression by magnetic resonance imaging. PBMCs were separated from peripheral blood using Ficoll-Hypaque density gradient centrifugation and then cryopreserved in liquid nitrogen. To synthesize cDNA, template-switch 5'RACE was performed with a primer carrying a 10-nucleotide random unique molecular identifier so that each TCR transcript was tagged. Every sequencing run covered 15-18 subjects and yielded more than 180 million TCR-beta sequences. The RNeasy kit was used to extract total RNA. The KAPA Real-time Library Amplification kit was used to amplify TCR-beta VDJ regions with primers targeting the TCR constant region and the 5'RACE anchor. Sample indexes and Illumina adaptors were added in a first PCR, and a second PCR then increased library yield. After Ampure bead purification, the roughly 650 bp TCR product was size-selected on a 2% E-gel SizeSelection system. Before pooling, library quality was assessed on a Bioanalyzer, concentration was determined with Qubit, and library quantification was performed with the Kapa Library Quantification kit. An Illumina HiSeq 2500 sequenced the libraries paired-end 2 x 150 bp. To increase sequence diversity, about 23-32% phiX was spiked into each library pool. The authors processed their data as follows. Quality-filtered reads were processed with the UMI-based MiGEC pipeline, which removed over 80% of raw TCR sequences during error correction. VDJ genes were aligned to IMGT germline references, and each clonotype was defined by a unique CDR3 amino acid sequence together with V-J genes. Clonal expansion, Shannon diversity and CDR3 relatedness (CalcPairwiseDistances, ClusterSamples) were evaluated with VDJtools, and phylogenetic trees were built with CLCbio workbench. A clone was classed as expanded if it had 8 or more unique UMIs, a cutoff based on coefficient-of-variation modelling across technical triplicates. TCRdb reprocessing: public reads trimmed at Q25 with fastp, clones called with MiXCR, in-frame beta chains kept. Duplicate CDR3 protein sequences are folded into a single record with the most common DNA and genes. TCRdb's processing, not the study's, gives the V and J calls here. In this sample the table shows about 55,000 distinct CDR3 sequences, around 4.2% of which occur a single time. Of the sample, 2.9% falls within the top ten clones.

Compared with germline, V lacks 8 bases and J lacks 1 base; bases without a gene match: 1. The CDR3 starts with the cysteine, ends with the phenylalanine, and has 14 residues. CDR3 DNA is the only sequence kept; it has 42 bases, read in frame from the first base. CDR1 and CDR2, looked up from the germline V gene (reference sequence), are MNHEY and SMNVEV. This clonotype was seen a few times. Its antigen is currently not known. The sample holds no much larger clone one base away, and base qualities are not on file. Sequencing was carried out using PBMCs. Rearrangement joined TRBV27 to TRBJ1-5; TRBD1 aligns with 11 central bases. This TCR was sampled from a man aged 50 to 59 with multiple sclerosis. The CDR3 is CASGDRGSNQPQHF. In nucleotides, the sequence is TGTGCCAGCGGGGACAGGGGGAGCAATCAGCCCCAGCATTTT.